The 8 T cell receptor beta chains below come from one sample, sequenced in a study of T cell clones after liver transplantation. Generated by immunoSEQ multiplex PCR, the TCRdb table keeps only in-frame clones and is missing some. The data show about 80,000 clones, roughly four fifths seen once. The specimen was CD4+ T cells from blood, collected 45 to 46 months after liver transplant. The receptors here all came from a human patient who received a liver transplant. Part of the T cell pool may stem from the graft donor.

The chain couples TRBV28 to TRBJ2-7; D ambiguous. CDR1 is MDHEN and CDR2 is SYDVKM in the germline V gene. V was pared by 4 bases and J by 0 bases, with 16 bases between. There are 16 residues in the CDR3. CDR3 in DNA: TGTGCCAGCAGTTGGACCTTCGCGGATAGCTCCTACGAGCAGTACTTC. As protein: CASSWTFADSSYEQYF.

The rearrangement joins TRBV18 to TRBJ2-4; TRBD2 matches 10 bases. V lost 6 bases and J lost 3; bases outside the gene matches: 2. CDR1 KGHSH and CDR2 LQKENI come from the germline V gene. CDR3 size: 14 residues. CDR3 in amino acids: CASSLAGDKNIQYF. The CDR3, as DNA: TGTGCCAGCTCCCTAGCGGGGGACAAAAACATTCAGTACTTC.

The sample holds one count of this clone. The rearrangement links TRBV4-3 to TRBJ2-5; D call uncertain. V lost 1 base and J lost 2, with 11 bases in between. From germline, CDR1 is LGHNA and CDR2 YSLEER. CDR3 length: 15 residues. CDR3 nucleotides: TGCGCCAGCAGCCAAGTCGGTGACAAGCAAGAGACCCAGTACTTC. Its translation: CASSQVGDKQETQYF.

The rearrangement joins TRBV5-1 to TRBJ2-7; D gene uncertain. V was pared by 2 bases and J by 7 bases, with 13 bases between. Germline lookup yields CDR1 SGHRS and CDR2 YFSETQ. The CDR3 runs to 13 residues. The CDR3 here is CASSFGRFGEQYF. As DNA, the CDR3 is TGCGCCAGCAGCTTCGGCAGATTCGGGGAGCAGTACTTC.

This rearrangement joins TRBV9 to TRBJ2-1, with a tentative D call TRBD2 (5 bases). Trimming pared 1 base from V and 2 bases from J, leaving 19 bases between. This CDR3 region has 18 residues. Germline values: CDR1 SGDLS, CDR2 YYNGEE. DNA for the CDR3: TGTGCCAGCAGCGTACTTCCTCGGGGAAGACCTACCTACAATGAGCAGTTCTTC. It encodes CASSVLPRGRPTYNEQFF.

V is TRBV2 and J is TRBJ2-1; 11 bases align to TRBD2. Trimming removed 4 bases from V and 7 bases from J; junction bases left unmatched: 6. The CDR3 has 15 amino acids. Germline CDR1 reads SNHLY; CDR2 reads FYNNEI. CDR3 sequence: CASSVTSGRQNEQFF. The CDR3 DNA follows: TGTGCCAGCAGTGTAACTAGCGGGAGACAAAATGAGCAGTTCTTC.

The J gene is TRBJ1-3, the V gene TRBV6-1, with 9 nucleotides matching TRBD1. The V gene's germline CDR1 is MNHNS and CDR2 SASEGT. The CDR3 length is 14 residues. The J segment lost 5 bases and the V segment lost 7 bases, leaving 6 bases of the junction unmatched. This CDR3 reads CASIWDRVRNTIYF. The CDR3 nucleotides read TGTGCCAGCATCTGGGACAGGGTTCGAAACACCATATATTTT.

The gene calls are TRBV7-2 and TRBJ2-2; D possibly corresponds to TRBD1 (5 bases). Trimming removed 2 bases at V and 3 bases at J, with 10 bases between. The CDR3 consists of 15 residues. Germline values: CDR1 SGHTA, CDR2 FQGNSA. The CDR3 sequence: CASSLPTQDTGELFF. The CDR3 region has the DNA TGTGCCAGCAGCTTACCCACACAGGACACCGGGGAGCTGTTTTTT.